The present TCR beta chain was sequenced within a study of lymphopenia after photon versus proton radiotherapy. General study results and limits: After the lymphocyte nadir, photon-treated repertoires showed oligoclonal expansion, especially of CD8+ Temra cells. Larger post-nadir TCR diversity loss correlated inversely with survival in deceased patients.

TCRdb's copy holds only in-frame clones and misses some; the assay was immunoSEQ multiplex PCR. The sample has 15,000 to 20,000 clones; approximately 84% are singletons. This CDR3 is built from 14 residues. Trimming took off 10 bases at V and 4 bases at J, with 18 bases between the two ends. CDR1 is SNHLY, CDR2 FYNNEI, per germline. Concerning this clone itself: As yet, its antigen is unknown.

The origin of this receptor is a woman aged 45-65 years with pancreatic cancer. The input for sequencing was peripheral blood, taken from a patient treated with photon-based radiotherapy. The chain links TRBV2 to TRBJ2-3, with a weak D call TRBD2 (5 bases). The CDR3 sequence: CAIGKVGMADTQYF. The CDR3, as DNA: TGTGCCATCGGGAAGGTGGGGATGGCAGATACGCAGTATTTT.